The rows below give T cell receptor beta chains drawn from one sample of a study of blood T cell repertoires in COVID-19. Libraries were prepared by immunoSEQ multiplex PCR; TCRdb keeps only in-frame clonotypes and omits some of them. The sample holds a few hundred thousand clones, around 88% seen once. Sequences were obtained from PBMCs or T cells enriched from blood (not recorded which). These TCRs come from a woman aged 40 to 50 with acute COVID-19. Both conserved end residues are part of each CDR3. A D gene is named only where the DNA matches it firmly.

D: .; V: TRBV5-6; CDR3: CASRMGLSYNEQFF
D: TRBD1; V: TRBV5-6; CDR3: CASSLYFGTATNTGELFF
D: .; V: TRBV6-6; CDR3: CATTTGNSNQPQHF
D: .; V: TRBV5-6; CDR3: CASSGPWTADTQYF
D: TRBD1; V: TRBV6-5; CDR3: CASTDRAGNTIYF
D: TRBD1; V: TRBV6-5; CDR3: CASSYANQGAAFF
D: .; V: TRBV2; CDR3: CASKVRDSVNYGYTF
D: .; V: TRBV18; CDR3: CASSPPQGRNTEAFF
D: .; V: TRBV29-1; CDR3: CSVAGRPNTGELFF
D: TRBD2; V: TRBV5-6; CDR3: CASSRGGGSSYNEQFF
D: TRBD2; V: TRBV6-5; CDR3: CASRAGADTQYF
D: .; V: TRBV3-1/TRBV3-2; CDR3: CASSQAAGVGSYGYTF
D: TRBD2; V: TRBV7-9; CDR3: CASSNGLAGPNTDTQYF
D: .; V: TRBV9; CDR3: CASSLRELYNEQFF
D: .; V: TRBV2; CDR3: CASSEVGRGYTF
D: .; V: TRBV5-1; CDR3: CASSSSREGGVFANTGELFF
D: .; V: TRBV6-2/TRBV6-3; CDR3: CASSYVGQSQYF
D: .; V: TRBV7-8; CDR3: CASSLGRANYGYTF